The 21 T cell receptor beta chains below come from one sample, sequenced in a study of regulatory T cells in long-lasting Graves disease. Described time point: persistent/refractory GD, antithyroid drugs over 5 years with positive TRAb. The TCR library used RNA extracted from PBMCs. HTBI primers from iRepertoire and Arm-PCR of CDR3 regions yielded the TCR beta libraries. From the multiplex PCR reads, TCRdb called clonotypes with MiXCR, one entry per CDR3 protein. Of about 470,000 distinct CDR3 sequences in the sample, roughly a fifth are singletons; the top ten hold approximately 6.4%. The source material was peripheral blood mononuclear cells (PBMCs), sampled when the disease was refractory, from a patient treated with antithyroid drugs. Every receptor here comes from a female donor with Graves disease.

This clonotype was detected ten times or more. V gene TRBV15 combines with J gene TRBJ2-7; perhaps TRBD1 as D (5 bases). CDR1 and CDR2 (germline): LNHNV, YYDKDF (reference sequence). The CDR3 is made up of 13 amino acids. Trimming pared 11 bases from V and 0 bases from J, leaving 14 bases between. The CDR3 DNA reads as TGTGCCCCTCGAATTGACAGCTCCTACGAGCAGTACTTC. This encodes CAPRIDSSYEQYF.

This clonotype was seen just once. The rearrangement links TRBV12-3 or TRBV12-4 to TRBJ2-3; the D is unclear. The CDR3 sequence is 13 residues long. V dropped 7 bases and J dropped 6 bases, with 14 bases sitting between them. Here the CDR3 reads CASTGIASDTQYF. CDR3 DNA sequence: TGTGCCAGCACGGGTATAGCTTCGGATACGCAGTATTTT.

About this clonotype: A much larger clonotype is one base distant, so this may be a read error. The chain combines TRBV6-2 or TRBV6-3 with TRBJ2-7; no reliable D call. Germline values: CDR1 MNHEY, CDR2 SVGEGT. The CDR3 contains 13 residues. Between the trimmed V and J ends, which lost 0 bases and 6 bases, there was a span of 9 bases. The CDR3 bases are TGTGCCAGCAGTTACTCGGACGTTGTCGAGCAGTACTTC. This sequence encodes CASSYSDVVEQYF.

The gene calls are TRBV28 and TRBJ2-5; 7 bases fit TRBD1. Losses at the gene ends were 7 bases for V and 1 base for J; bases not matched to a gene: 9. This CDR3 has 15 residues. Per germline, CDR1 MDHEN and CDR2 SYDVKM. CDR3: CASTTTGFGQETQYF. CDR3 DNA sequence: TGTGCCAGCACAACGACAGGGTTTGGCCAAGAGACCCAGTACTTC.

This sequence joins TRBV7-6 and TRBJ2-5; no definite D call. Trimming took 1 base from V and 3 from J, leaving 12 bases between them. The CDR3 length is 15 residues. Germline CDR1 and CDR2: SGHVS and FNYEAQ. In nucleotides, the CDR3 is TGTGCCAGCAGCTTAGGGTTTTCGGATAAAGAGACCCAGTACTTC. Amino acid sequence: CASSLGFSDKETQYF.

J is TRBJ1-2 and V is TRBV20-1; possibly TRBD1 for D (5 bases). V lost 4 bases to trimming and J lost 9 bases, with 18 bases between them. CDR3 length: 13 amino acids. Germline CDR1 and CDR2: DFQATT and SNEGSKA (reference sequence). DNA for the CDR3: TGCAGTGCTAAAAACGAGGGGAGAATAAGCTACACCTTC. This encodes CSAKNEGRISYTF.

The chain uses TRBV6-1 and TRBJ2-7; D not resolved. V lost 6 bases and J lost 2, with 11 bases in between. The CDR3 covers 13 residues. Germline lookup yields CDR1 MNHNS and CDR2 SASEGT. DNA for the CDR3: TGTGCCAGCAGCCCCTTTCAACCCTACGAGCAGTACTTC. The encoded protein is CASSPFQPYEQYF.

This clonotype was seen many times. J is TRBJ2-7 and V is TRBV7-2, with D possibly being TRBD1 or TRBD2 (5 bases each). This CDR3 is 16 amino acids long. CDR1 is SGHTA, CDR2 FQGNSA, per germline. The V end lost 5 bases, the J end lost 4 bases, and 21 bases lay between the germline ends. The DNA of the CDR3 is TGTGCCAGCAGCCCTCAGAGGGGACGGAGAGATTACGAGCAGTACTTC. Encoded protein: CASSPQRGRRDYEQYF.

Ten or more counts support this clonotype. J is TRBJ1-5 and V is TRBV12-3 or TRBV12-4; D is undetermined. This CDR3 is built from 15 residues. V was pared by 2 bases and J by 3 bases, with 11 bases between. CDR3 amino acids: CASSLSDIYNQPQHF. The CDR3 DNA reads TGTGCCAGCAGTTTATCTGACATATACAATCAGCCCCAGCATTTT.

With regard to this clonotype: This may come from a read error, since a much larger clone is one base off. The chain recombines TRBV6-2 or TRBV6-3 with TRBJ1-6, with D hard to call. Germline V gene sequence: CDR1 MNHEY, CDR2 SVGEGT. Deletions cut 5 bases from V and 4 bases from J, with 18 bases between. CDR3 length equals 17 residues. CDR3 bases: TGTGCCAGCAGTACCCGCGCCAAGTCAAGTTATAATTCACCCCTCCACTTT. It yields the protein CASSTRAKSSYNSPLHF.

There are a few counts of this clonotype. This rearrangement joins TRBV29-1 to TRBJ2-2; D might be TRBD1 or TRBD2, each matching 7 bases. This CDR3 spans 16 amino acids. CDR1 and CDR2 (germline): SQVTM, ANQGSEA. V was cut by 5 bases and J by 4 bases, with 20 bases left in between. CDR3 nucleotides: TGCAGCGTTATAATCCCAGACAGGGAGGGCACCGGGGAGCTGTTTTTT. This encodes CSVIIPDREGTGELFF.

This chain uses TRBV19 with TRBJ2-7; weak D call: TRBD2 (6 bases). This CDR3 is 14 amino acids long. The germline V gene has CDR1 LNHDA and CDR2 SQIVND (reference sequence). With 7 bases removed from V and 6 bases from J, the gap between germline ends came to 19 bases. This CDR3 reads CASKAGGGPPEQYF. The CDR3 DNA is TGTGCCAGTAAGGCCGGGGGAGGCCCCCCCGAGCAGTACTTC.

This clonotype was counted between two and nine times. The genes are TRBV6-1 and TRBJ1-5, with a tentative D call TRBD1 (6 bases). CDR1 is MNHNS, CDR2 SASEGT, per germline. The CDR3 loop spans 16 amino acids. V lost 5 bases to trimming and J lost 0 bases, with 14 bases between them. The CDR3 bases are TGTGCCAGCAGTAGCTCTGACAGGTATAGCAATCAGCCCCAGCATTTT. This codes for CASSSSDRYSNQPQHF.

This clonotype was counted a single time. V and J are TRBV7-2 and TRBJ1-1, with D possibly being TRBD1 (5 bases). CDR1 and CDR2 from the germline V gene are SGHTA and FQGNSA. With 5 bases removed from V and 7 bases from J, the gap between germline ends came to 17 bases. CDR3 size: 14 residues. DNA for the CDR3: TGTGCCAGCAGCCCCCCAGGGCTAGCTAGTGAAGCTTTCTTT. Residues: CASSPPGLASEAFF.

In this sample, this clonotype turned up a few times. The chain couples TRBV28 to TRBJ2-1; tentative D call: TRBD2 (5 bases). The CDR3 totals 13 residues. Trimming left V 5 bases short and J 3 bases short, with 8 bases between. Per the germline V gene, CDR1 is MDHEN and CDR2 is SYDVKM. For the CDR3, the DNA is TGTGCCAGCAGTACTGGACTCTACAATGAGCAGTTCTTC. Encoded protein: CASSTGLYNEQFF.

A word on this clonotype: This sequence may be a read error, since a much larger clone differs from it by one base. CDR3 in DNA: TGTGCCAGCAGTGGGGCAGGGGCCACGAACACTGAAGCTTTCTTT. It encodes CASSGAGATNTEAFF. V is TRBV2 and J is TRBJ1-1, with TRBD1 as a possible D gene (6 bases). The CDR3 length is 15 residues. Germline assignment: CDR1 SNHLY and CDR2 FYNNEI. Trimming left V 4 bases short and J 1 base short, with 13 bases between. The entire variable domain, with the rest obtained from reference TRBV2 and TRBJ1-1, is as follows: EPEVTQTPSHQVTQMGQEVILRCVPISNHLYFYWYRQILGQKVEFLVSFYNNEISEKSEIFDDQFSVERPDGSNFTLKIRSTKLEDSAMYFCASSGAGATNTEAFFGQGTRLTVV.

This chain connects TRBV29-1 to TRBJ2-2; D is unclear. The CDR3 totals 13 residues. Trimming left V 1 base short and J 1 base short, with 4 bases between. Germline assignment: CDR1 SQVTM and CDR2 ANQGSEA. This chain's CDR3 is CSVEGLNTGELFF. Written as DNA, the CDR3 is TGCAGCGTTGAAGGGCTGAACACCGGGGAGCTGTTTTTT.

This clonotype was observed at least ten times. The chain uses TRBV24-1 and TRBJ2-7, with D possibly being TRBD2 (5 bases). In germline, CDR1 is KGHDR, CDR2 SFDVKD. V lost 2 bases, J lost 7 bases, and 11 bases lay in between. This CDR3 comprises 13 residues. CDR3 DNA sequence: TGTGCCACCAGTGATTGGAAAGGACTTGAGCAGTACTTC. Its translation: CATSDWKGLEQYF.

There are many counts of this clonotype. This chain links TRBV2 with TRBJ2-7; 7 bases match TRBD1. Germline V gene data show CDR1 as SNHLY and CDR2 as FYNNEI. The junction had 2 bases not matched to a gene; V was cut back by 1 base and J by 5 bases. This CDR3 comprises 13 residues. This CDR3 reads CASSEEGGDEQYF. Here the CDR3 DNA reads TGTGCCAGCAGTGAAGAAGGGGGCGACGAGCAGTACTTC.

The genes are TRBV7-2 and TRBJ2-7; the D is unclear. CDR1 and CDR2 from the germline V gene are SGHTA and FQGNSA. V was shortened by 1 base and J by 3 bases, with 13 bases between the two germline ends. This CDR3 contains 15 residues. The CDR3 DNA follows: TGTGCCAGCAGCTTAGTGGTTGGGTATGGCTACGAGCAGTACTTC. Residues: CASSLVVGYGYEQYF.

The sample holds a few counts of this clonotype. The J gene is TRBJ2-1, the V gene TRBV20-1; TRBD2 matches at 7 bases. Looked up from germline, CDR1 is DFQATT and CDR2 is SNEGSKA (reference sequence). The CDR3 length is 14 residues. Trimming at V came to 5 bases and at J to 4 bases, leaving 8 bases not matched to a gene. CDR3 sequence reads: CSAEGLGKYNEQFF. For the CDR3, the DNA is TGCAGTGCTGAAGGACTAGGAAAATACAATGAGCAGTTCTTC.